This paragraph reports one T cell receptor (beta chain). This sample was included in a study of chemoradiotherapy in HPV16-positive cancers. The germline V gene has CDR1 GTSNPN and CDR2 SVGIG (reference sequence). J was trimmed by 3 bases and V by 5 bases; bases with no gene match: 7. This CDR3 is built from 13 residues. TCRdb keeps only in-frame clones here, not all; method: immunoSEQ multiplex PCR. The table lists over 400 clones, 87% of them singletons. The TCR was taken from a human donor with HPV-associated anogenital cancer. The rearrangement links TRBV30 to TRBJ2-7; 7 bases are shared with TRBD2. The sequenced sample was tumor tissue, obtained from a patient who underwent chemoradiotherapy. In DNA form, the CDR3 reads TGTGCCTGGGCACGGGGACTAAACTACGAGCAGTACTTC. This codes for CAWARGLNYEQYF.